The source of this T cell receptor beta chain is a study of graft-versus-host responses after intestinal transplantation. Overall study: After anti-thymocyte globulin induction, recipients took tacrolimus and steroids for approximately three years.

Profiled with immunoSEQ multiplex PCR; TCRdb holds only in-frame clones, not every one. This sample yields 3,600 or so clones, of which roughly two thirds are seen a single time; around 11% belongs to the top ten. Lamina propria and intraepithelial lymphocytes were released by processing graft tissue. As for this clone: Its target is unknown.

The germline V and J ends were trimmed by 5 bases and 6 bases, with 20 bases remaining between them. Germline V gene lookup returns CDR1 LGHNT and CDR2 FRNRAP. This CDR3 comprises 17 residues. Study results and limitations: The marrow of recipients harbored GvH clones, and ileum or blood showed some of them first. Graft-donor T cell macrochimerism in patients accompanied high graft-versus-host to host-versus-graft clonal ratios in allografts.

The chain carries TRBV12-5 and TRBJ2-6; D might be TRBD1 (5 bases). The sequence was obtained from a human patient who received an intestinal transplant, so some T cells may come from the graft donor. Sequenced here: ileum tissue, sampled 1018 days after intestinal transplantation. Written as DNA, the CDR3 is TGTGCTAGTGGTCCCCCCCGTTTGACAGTAGTGGCCAACGTCCTGACTTTC. The encoded protein is CASGPPRLTVVANVLTF.